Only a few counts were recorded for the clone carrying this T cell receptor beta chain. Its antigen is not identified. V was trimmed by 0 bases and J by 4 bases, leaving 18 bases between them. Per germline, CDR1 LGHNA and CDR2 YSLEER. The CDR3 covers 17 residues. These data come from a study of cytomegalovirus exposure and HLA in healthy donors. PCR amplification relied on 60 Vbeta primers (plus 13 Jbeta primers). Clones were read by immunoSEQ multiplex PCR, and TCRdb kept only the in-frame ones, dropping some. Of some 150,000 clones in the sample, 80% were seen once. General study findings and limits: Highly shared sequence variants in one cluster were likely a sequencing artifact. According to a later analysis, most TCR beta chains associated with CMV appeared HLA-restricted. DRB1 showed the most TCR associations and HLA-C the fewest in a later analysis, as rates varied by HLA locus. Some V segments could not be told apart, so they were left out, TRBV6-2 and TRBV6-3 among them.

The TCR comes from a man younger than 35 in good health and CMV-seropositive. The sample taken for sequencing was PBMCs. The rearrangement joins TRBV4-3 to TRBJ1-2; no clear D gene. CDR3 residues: CASSQDRAAFLSYGYTF. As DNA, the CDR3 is TGCGCCAGCAGCCAAGACCGTGCGGCTTTTTTATCCTATGGCTACACCTTC.